This TCR beta chain was found in a study of T cell repertoires in cytomegalovirus infection. Study-wide background: Recently identified HLA-C-restricted CMV epitopes and well-studied HLA-B-restricted CMV epitopes were used by the study. A matching HLA type, together with CMV infection, was signaled by public TCR beta signatures. The study's findings and limits: Dominating the ex vivo response were HLA-C-restricted CMV-specific TCR beta clonotypes. Cumulative public TCR beta family frequency identified carriers of CMV plus the relevant HLA.

This CDR3 is built from 14 residues. Trimming removed 1 base from V and 0 bases from J, with 1 base in between. CDR1 is ENHRY and CDR2 is SYGVKD in the germline V gene. MiXCR, applied by TCRdb to the reads, yields one record per CDR3 protein. The sample contains roughly 310,000 distinct CDR3 sequences, about 28% of which appear only once. This clonotype has only a few counts. Its matching antigen is unknown. The sample consisted of cultured PBMCs, taken from culture after CMV antigen stimulation. The J gene is TRBJ2-6, the V gene TRBV10-3; D remains ambiguous. This receptor was taken from a human donor in good health (CMV status not recorded). Some clones in this sample may be carry-over from other donors' samples. This CDR3 reads CAISEFSGANVLTF. The CDR3 DNA sequence: TGTGCCATCAGTGAGTTCTCTGGGGCCAACGTCCTGACTTTC.